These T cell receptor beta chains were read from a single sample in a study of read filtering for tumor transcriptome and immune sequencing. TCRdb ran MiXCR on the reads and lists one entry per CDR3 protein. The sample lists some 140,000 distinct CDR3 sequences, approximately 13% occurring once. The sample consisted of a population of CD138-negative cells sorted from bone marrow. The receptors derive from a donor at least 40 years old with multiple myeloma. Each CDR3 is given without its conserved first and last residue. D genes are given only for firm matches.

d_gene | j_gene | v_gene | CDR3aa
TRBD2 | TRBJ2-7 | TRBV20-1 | SARGTSTFYEQY
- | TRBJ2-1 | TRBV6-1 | ASSSGQENEQF
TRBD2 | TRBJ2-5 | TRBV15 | ATSRIPGLRRNQETQY
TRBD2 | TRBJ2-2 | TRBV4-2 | ASRMRESTGELF
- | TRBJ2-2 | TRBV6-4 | ASSLGGPAGELF
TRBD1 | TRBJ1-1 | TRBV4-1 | ASSQLGQGAIDTEAF
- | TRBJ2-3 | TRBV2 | ASRTGITDTQY
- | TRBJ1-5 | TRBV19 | AREGRPGVSNQPQH
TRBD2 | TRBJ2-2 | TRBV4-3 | ASSQDRPSGRGRDTGELL
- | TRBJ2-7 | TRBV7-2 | ASSYHGEQY
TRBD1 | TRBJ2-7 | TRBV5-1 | ASSLAGTASSYEQY
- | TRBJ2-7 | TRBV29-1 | SVEAARGVDEQY
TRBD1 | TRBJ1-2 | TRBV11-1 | ASSLGQGPYGYT
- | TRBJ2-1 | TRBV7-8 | ASSLSLQGYNEQF
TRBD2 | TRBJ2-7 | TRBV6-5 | ASSYQTSGYEQY
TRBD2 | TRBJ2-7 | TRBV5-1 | ASSMGLATSYEQY